What follows are 26 T cell receptor beta chains derived from one specimen sequenced in a study of identical twins. TCRdb recomputed calls from the 5' RACE reads with MiXCR, one row per CDR3 protein. The sample contains 700,000 or so distinct CDR3 sequences, around 8.6% of which appear only once. These data were likewise used in another study, on yellow fever vaccine responses in identical twins.

The sample comprised PBMCs. These receptors all stem from a young woman in good health.

The V and J genes are TRBV10-1 and TRBJ1-2; D is possibly TRBD1 (5 bases). CDR1 is WNHNN, CDR2 SYGVQD, per germline (reference sequence). Trimming left V 5 bases short and J 4 bases short, with 11 bases between. The CDR3 totals 13 residues. The CDR3 reads CASSQKGPYGYTF. The CDR3 coding sequence is TGCGCCAGCAGTCAAAAGGGGCCCTATGGCTACACCTTC.

This clonotype came up many times. The rearrangement links TRBV12-3 or TRBV12-4 to TRBJ1-2; no definite D call. The CDR3 is 8 amino acids. V lost 6 bases to trimming and J lost 14 bases, with 7 bases between them. CDR3 sequence reads: CASSPTTF. Here the CDR3 DNA reads TGTGCCAGCAGCCCTACTACCTTC.

Ten or more counts support this clonotype. The chain uses TRBV20-1 and TRBJ1-5; 11 nucleotides agree with TRBD1. The CDR3 has 14 residues. The trim removed 6 bases at V and 4 bases at J, leaving 5 bases unmatched. Germline CDR1 and CDR2: DFQATT and SNEGSKA (reference sequence). The CDR3 DNA reads as TGCAGTGCGCGGACAGGGGGCCGGAATCAGCCCCAGCATTTT. Its translation is CSARTGGRNQPQHF.

Only a few counts were recorded for this clonotype. A read error may produce the germline difference seen at one junction end. V usage is TRBV5-1 and J usage is TRBJ2-1; weak D call: TRBD1 (5 bases). The germline V gene has CDR1 SGHRS and CDR2 YFSETQ. The CDR3 covers 14 residues. The CDR3 DNA reads TGCGCCAGCCGCTTTTATAGGGGAAACAATGAGCAGTTCTTC. It is translated as CASRFYRGNNEQFF. The complete variable domain, with remaining parts taken from reference TRBV5-1 and TRBJ2-1, reads KAGVTQTPRYLIKTRGQQVTLSCSPISGHRSVSWYQQTPGQGLQFLFEYFSETQRNKGNFPGRFSGRQFSNSRSEMNVSTLELGDSALYLCASRFYRGNNEQFFGPGTRLTVL.

This clonotype was counted a few times. The CDR3 DNA reads as TGTGCCAGCAGCGTGAATAGGGATACGCAGTATTTT. It specifies CASSVNRDTQYF. The chain links TRBV9 to TRBJ2-3; D gene uncertain. V was trimmed by 2 bases and J by 6 bases, leaving 7 bases between them. The CDR3 contains 12 residues. The germline V gene has CDR1 SGDLS and CDR2 YYNGEE.

CDR3 nucleotides: TGCGCCAGCAGCCAAGAAATAACCATCGGGGCGGCTGAAGCTTTCTTT. Translation: CASSQEITIGAAEAFF. This chain links TRBV4-1 with TRBJ1-1; possibly TRBD1 for D (5 bases). CDR3 length: 16 residues. The V gene's germline CDR1 is MGHRA and CDR2 YSYEKL. V lost 0 bases to trimming and J lost 6 bases, with 17 bases between them.

Only a few counts were recorded for this clonotype. The chain couples TRBV2 to TRBJ1-5; D is uncertain. The CDR3 is 14 residues long. The V end was cut by 3 bases, the J end by 3 bases, with 9 bases between. Germline values: CDR1 SNHLY, CDR2 FYNNEI. In DNA, the CDR3 is TGTGCCAGCAGTGAGCGGAGGGCCAATCAGCCCCAGCATTTT. Protein sequence: CASSERRANQPQHF.

This clonotype was found a few times. V and J are TRBV7-2 and TRBJ2-5; D is possibly TRBD1 (5 bases). V was trimmed by 0 bases and J by 2 bases, leaving 13 bases between them. The CDR3 has 16 residues. Per germline, CDR1 SGHTA and CDR2 FQGNSA. The CDR3 DNA is TGTGCCAGCAGCTTAGCGAAGGTTAGGGGACAAGAGACCCAGTACTTC. Its translation is CASSLAKVRGQETQYF. Filled out from reference TRBV7-2 and TRBJ2-5, the complete variable domain reads GAGVSQSPSNKVTEKGKDVELRCDPISGHTALYWYRQSLGQGLEFLIYFQGNSAPDKSGLPSDRFSAERTGGSVSTLTIQRTQQEDSAVYLCASSLAKVRGQETQYFGPGTRLLVL.

This clonotype was found a few times. The gene calls are TRBV6-5 and TRBJ2-7; 10 nucleotides align to TRBD1. V was pared by 2 bases and J by 4 bases, with 5 bases of the junction left unmatched. The length of the CDR3 is 15 residues. Germline CDR1 is MNHEY and CDR2 is SVGAGI. The CDR3 loop reads CASSYRGTGVYEQYF. The DNA for the CDR3 is TGTGCCAGCAGTTACAGGGGGACAGGGGTTTACGAGCAGTACTTC.

V is TRBV28 and J is TRBJ2-7, with TRBD1 matching 8 bases. Germline loops: CDR1 MDHEN, CDR2 SYDVKM. Germline trimming cut 5 bases from V and 6 bases from J; bases unmatched to any gene: 9. This CDR3 is built from 14 residues. The CDR3: CASSAAQGAGEQYF. The CDR3 bases are TGTGCCAGCAGTGCCGCTCAGGGGGCTGGCGAGCAGTACTTC.

V usage is TRBV30 and J usage is TRBJ1-2, with D possibly matching TRBD1 (5 bases). V shed 4 bases and J shed 0 bases, with 15 bases lying between them. Germline CDR1 and CDR2: GTSNPN and SVGIG (reference sequence). The CDR3 totals 15 residues. The CDR3 region has the DNA TGTGCCTGGACTCGGGGCGCGGACGCTAACTATGGCTACACCTTC. Translated: CAWTRGADANYGYTF.

The table lists this clonotype with a few counts. The rearrangement uses TRBV6-1 and TRBJ2-2; 12 bases line up with TRBD2. V gave up 6 bases and J gave up 9 bases; unmatched junction bases: 5. The CDR3 contains 14 residues. Germline V lookup: CDR1 MNHNS, CDR2 SASEGT. The DNA of the CDR3 is TGTGCCAGCAGAGTTGGACTAGCGGGAAGGGAGCTGTTTTTT. Translation: CASRVGLAGRELFF.

The V call is TRBV4-3, the J call TRBJ2-2; tentatively, D is TRBD1 (6 bases). From germline, CDR1 is LGHNA and CDR2 YSLEER. The CDR3 contains 17 residues. Deletions cut 1 base from V and 0 bases from J, with 12 bases between. The CDR3 reads CASSQVFGGPNTGELFF. CDR3 sequence (DNA): TGCGCCAGCAGCCAAGTGTTTGGGGGCCCGAACACCGGGGAGCTGTTTTTT.

CDR3 nucleotides: TGTGCCAGCAGCCAAGATCTGAGAGACAATGAGCAGTTCTTC. Translating it yields CASSQDLRDNEQFF. The J gene is TRBJ2-1, the V gene TRBV14; D is ambiguous. V gave up 0 bases and J gave up 5 bases, with 8 bases separating them. Per germline, CDR1 SGHDN and CDR2 FVKESK. This CDR3 is built from 14 residues.

In this sample, this clonotype turned up many times. The V and J genes are TRBV6-6 and TRBJ2-2; possible D gene TRBD1, 6 bases. Deletions cut 6 bases from V and 2 bases from J, with 7 bases between. The CDR3 runs 13 residues. The germline V gene encodes CDR1 MNHNY and CDR2 SVGAGI (reference sequence). The CDR3 loop is CASRDSNTGELFF. Here the CDR3 DNA reads TGTGCCAGCAGGGACAGCAACACCGGGGAGCTGTTTTTT.

This clonotype has only a few counts. V gene TRBV20-1 combines with J gene TRBJ2-4; the match to TRBD1 covers 10 bases. The CDR3 runs 18 residues. After removal of 0 bases from V and 5 bases from J, the junction contained 13 bases not matched to a gene. Germline V gene data show CDR1 as DFQATT and CDR2 as SNEGSKA (reference sequence). The CDR3 sequence: CSARETTGGAPSENIQYF. The CDR3, as DNA: TGCAGTGCTAGAGAGACGACAGGGGGCGCGCCTAGCGAAAACATTCAGTACTTC.

The chain carries TRBV12-3 or TRBV12-4 and TRBJ1-5; D is unresolved. The CDR3 consists of 14 residues. V was trimmed by 6 bases and J by 3 bases, leaving 12 bases between them. CDR3 sequence: CASRLGAYNQPQHF. The DNA of the CDR3 is TGTGCCAGCAGGCTGGGAGCGTACAATCAGCCCCAGCATTTT.

This clonotype was counted only a few times. V gene TRBV11-3 combines with J gene TRBJ2-1; 10 positions match TRBD2. Losses at the gene ends were 5 bases for V and 3 bases for J; bases not matched to a gene: 7. The CDR3 loop spans 16 amino acids. The germline gives CDR1 SGHNT, CDR2 YENEEA. In DNA form, the CDR3 reads TGTGCCAGCAGCCCAGCGGGGGGGTTAAGCTACAATGAGCAGTTCTTC. It yields the protein CASSPAGGLSYNEQFF. The complete variable domain, with remaining parts taken from reference TRBV11-3 and TRBJ2-1, reads EAGVVQSPRYKIIEKKQPVAFWCNPISGHNTLYWYLQNLGQGPELLIRYENEEAVDDSQLPKDRFSAERLKGVDSTLKIQPAELGDSAVYLCASSPAGGLSYNEQFFGPGTRLTVL.

The chain is built from TRBV7-2 and TRBJ2-1; possibly TRBD1 for D (6 bases). The germline gives CDR1 SGHTA, CDR2 FQGNSA. Trimming removed 5 bases at V and 10 bases at J, with 24 bases between. This CDR3 comprises 16 residues. This CDR3 reads CASSPIFLTGKWEQFF. In DNA form, the CDR3 reads TGTGCCAGCAGCCCCATCTTTCTCACAGGGAAATGGGAGCAGTTCTTC.

This clonotype was counted only a few times. The CDR3 bases are TGCAGTGCTGATTCCCGGGGGGGAGACGTCTACGAGCAGTACTTC. Translation: CSADSRGGDVYEQYF. V is TRBV20-1 and J is TRBJ2-7; 8 nucleotides match TRBD2. CDR3 length equals 15 residues. Per the germline V gene, CDR1 is DFQATT and CDR2 is SNEGSKA (reference sequence). V trimming: 5 bases; J trimming: 3 bases; junction bases outside the gene matches: 12.

There are many counts of this clonotype. This chain links TRBV4-1 with TRBJ1-5, with unresolved D. In germline, CDR1 is MGHRA, CDR2 YSYEKL. This CDR3 has 14 amino acids. V shed 3 bases and J shed 4 bases, with 10 bases lying between them. DNA of the CDR3: TGCGCCAGCAGCCAGGGCCGTGGGAATCAGCCCCAGCATTTT. This gives the protein CASSQGRGNQPQHF.

The CDR3 here is CASSLLTGDNYNEQFF. In nucleotides, the CDR3 is TGTGCCAGCAGCTTGCTAACGGGGGATAACTACAATGAGCAGTTCTTC. J is TRBJ2-1 and V is TRBV7-6, with D perhaps matching TRBD2 (6 bases). Trimming pared 3 bases from V and 3 bases from J, leaving 15 bases between. This CDR3 is 16 amino acids long. Germline V gene lookup returns CDR1 SGHVS and CDR2 FNYEAQ.

The chain carries TRBV6-5 and TRBJ2-5; no firm D call. Per germline, CDR1 MNHEY and CDR2 SVGAGI. Between the trimmed V and J ends, which lost 4 bases and 7 bases, there was a span of 10 bases. CDR3 length: 12 amino acids. The CDR3 protein is CASSSETGTQYF. The DNA for the CDR3 is TGTGCCAGCAGTTCTGAGACGGGGACCCAGTACTTC.

J is TRBJ2-6 and V is TRBV4-2; 7 nucleotides line up with TRBD2. After removal of 1 base from V and 2 bases from J, the junction contained 8 bases not matched to a gene. The germline gives CDR1 LGHNA, CDR2 YNFKEQ. The CDR3 loop spans 18 amino acids. This CDR3 reads CASSQVSAGAAGANVLTF. Here the CDR3 DNA reads TGTGCCAGCAGCCAAGTATCTGCGGGAGCGGCTGGGGCCAACGTCCTGACTTTC.

The genes are TRBV29-1 and TRBJ2-7; perhaps TRBD1 as D (5 bases). The V gene lost 4 bases and the J gene lost 0 bases, with 22 bases spanning the gap. The V gene's germline CDR1 is SQVTM and CDR2 ANQGSEA. This CDR3 comprises 17 residues. CDR3 in DNA: TGCAGCGTTGTGTATTGGTTAAAGGGGCAGAGCTCCTACGAGCAGTACTTC. The encoded protein is CSVVYWLKGQSSYEQYF.

The chain joins TRBV6-1 to TRBJ2-7, with 7 nucleotides matching TRBD2. This CDR3 contains 13 residues. Germline values: CDR1 MNHNS, CDR2 SASEGT. V trimming: 6 bases; J trimming: 5 bases; junction bases outside the gene matches: 7. CDR3 loop: CASSATSWDEQYF. CDR3 sequence (DNA): TGTGCCAGCAGCGCGACTAGCTGGGACGAGCAGTACTTC.